The clone carrying this T cell receptor (beta chain) was recorded a few times. Antigen specificity is unknown. Germline trimming cut 3 bases from V and 8 bases from J; bases unmatched to any gene: 12. CDR3 length equals 16 residues. Germline assignment: CDR1 ENHRY and CDR2 SYGVKD. This sample is part of a study of cytomegalovirus exposure and HLA in healthy donors. General study results and limits: Indistinguishability led to the exclusion of some V segments, TRBV6-2 and TRBV6-3 included.

PCR amplification relied on 60 Vbeta primers (plus 13 Jbeta primers). Profiling relied on immunoSEQ multiplex PCR, and the TCRdb table lists in-frame clones only, not all of them. The sample has 90,000 to 140,000 clones, 70% to 80% seen once. Sequencing was carried out using PBMCs. This sequence joins TRBV10-3 and TRBJ1-4; 7 bases are shared with TRBD1. This clonotype was obtained from a man in his forties or fifties in good health and CMV-seronegative. Written as DNA, the CDR3 is TGTGCCATCAGTGATGAGGGGGCAGATCGGGGGGAAAAACTGTTTTTT. As protein: CAISDEGADRGEKLFF.